This T cell receptor beta chain came from a study of technical replicates of blood from several donors. Sequenced by immunoSEQ multiplex PCR; TCRdb stores in-frame clones only, minus some. The sample comprises approximately 75,000 clones, around 97% of which are singletons, and under 0.3% rests with the top ten. The germline V and J ends were trimmed by 2 bases and 4 bases, with 11 bases remaining between them. CDR1 and CDR2 from the germline V gene are MRHNA and SNTAGT. CDR3 length: 14 residues. This rearrangement joins TRBV6-4 to TRBJ1-2; perhaps TRBD1 as D (5 bases). The sample comprised T cells isolated from PBMCs. The TCR sequence derives from a human donor in good health. The CDR3 here is CASSDGRGIYGYTF. CDR3 in DNA: TGTGCCAGCAGTGACGGGCGGGGCATCTATGGCTACACCTTC.